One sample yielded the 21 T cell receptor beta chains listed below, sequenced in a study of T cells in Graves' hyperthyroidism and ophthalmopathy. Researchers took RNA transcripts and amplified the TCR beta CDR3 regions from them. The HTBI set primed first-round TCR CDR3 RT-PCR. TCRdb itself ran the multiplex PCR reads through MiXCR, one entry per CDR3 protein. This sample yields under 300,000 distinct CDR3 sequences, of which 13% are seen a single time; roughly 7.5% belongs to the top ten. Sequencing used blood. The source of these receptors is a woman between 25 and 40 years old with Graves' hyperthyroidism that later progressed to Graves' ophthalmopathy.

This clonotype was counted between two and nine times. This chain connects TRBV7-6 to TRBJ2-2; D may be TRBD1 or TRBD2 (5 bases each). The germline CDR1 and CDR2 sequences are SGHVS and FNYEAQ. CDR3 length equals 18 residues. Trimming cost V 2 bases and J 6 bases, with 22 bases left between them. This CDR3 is CASSLPDRDPEESGELFF. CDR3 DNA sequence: TGTGCCAGCAGCTTACCTGATCGGGACCCGGAAGAATCCGGGGAGCTGTTTTTT.

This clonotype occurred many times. In nucleotides, the CDR3 is TGTGCCAGCTCACCGGACAGGACCAATGGCTACACCTTC. It is translated as CASSPDRTNGYTF. The rearrangement links TRBV18 to TRBJ1-2, with 7 bases matching TRBD1. Per germline, CDR1 KGHSH and CDR2 LQKENI. J gave up 6 bases and V 3 bases, and 4 bases lay outside the gene matches. The CDR3 is 13 amino acids.

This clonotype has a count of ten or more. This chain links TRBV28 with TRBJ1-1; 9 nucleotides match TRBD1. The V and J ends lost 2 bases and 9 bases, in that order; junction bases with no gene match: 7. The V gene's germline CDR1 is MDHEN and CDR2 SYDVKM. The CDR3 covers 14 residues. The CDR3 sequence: CASSLGETGGKAFF. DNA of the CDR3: TGTGCCAGCAGTTTAGGAGAGACAGGGGGGAAAGCTTTCTTT.

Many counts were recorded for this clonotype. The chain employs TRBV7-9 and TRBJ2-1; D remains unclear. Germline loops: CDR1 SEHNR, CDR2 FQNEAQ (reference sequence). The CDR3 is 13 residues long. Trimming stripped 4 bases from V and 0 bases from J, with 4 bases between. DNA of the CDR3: TGTGCCAGCAGCTCCATCTCCTACAATGAGCAGTTCTTC. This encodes CASSSISYNEQFF. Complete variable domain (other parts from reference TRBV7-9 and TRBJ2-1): DTGVSQNPRHKITKRGQNVTFRCDPISEHNRLYWYRQTLGQGPEFLTYFQNEAQLEKSRLLSDRFSAERPKGSFSTLEIQRTEQGDSAMYLCASSSISYNEQFFGPGTRLTVL.

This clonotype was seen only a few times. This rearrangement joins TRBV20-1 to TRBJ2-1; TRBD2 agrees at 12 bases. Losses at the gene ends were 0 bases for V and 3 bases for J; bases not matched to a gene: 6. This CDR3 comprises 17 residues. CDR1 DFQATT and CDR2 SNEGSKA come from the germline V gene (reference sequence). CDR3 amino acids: CSARDPPTSGGYNEQFF. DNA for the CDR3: TGCAGTGCTAGAGATCCCCCGACTAGCGGGGGCTACAATGAGCAGTTCTTC.

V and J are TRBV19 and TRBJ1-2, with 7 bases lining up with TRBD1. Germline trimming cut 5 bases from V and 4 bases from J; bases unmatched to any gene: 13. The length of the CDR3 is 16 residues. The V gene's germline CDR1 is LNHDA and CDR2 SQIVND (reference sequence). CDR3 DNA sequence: TGTGCCAGTAGTGACGGACAGGCCCCACTATCCTATGGCTACACCTTC. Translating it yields CASSDGQAPLSYGYTF.

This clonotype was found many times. For the CDR3, the DNA is TGTGCCAGCAGCTTAGGTTCGGGATCGGGCAATGAGCAGTTCTTC. Amino acid sequence: CASSLGSGSGNEQFF. The rearrangement joins TRBV7-2 to TRBJ2-1, with D tentatively TRBD2 (5 bases). V was shortened by 1 base and J by 6 bases, with 13 bases between the two germline ends. Germline loops: CDR1 SGHTA, CDR2 FQGNSA. CDR3 length: 15 residues.

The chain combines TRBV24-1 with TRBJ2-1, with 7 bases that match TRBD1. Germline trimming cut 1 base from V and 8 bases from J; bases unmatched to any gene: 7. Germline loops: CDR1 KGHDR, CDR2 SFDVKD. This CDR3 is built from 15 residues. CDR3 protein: CATSDLRGLSDEQFF. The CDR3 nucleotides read TGTGCCACCAGTGATTTAAGGGGGCTTTCGGATGAGCAGTTCTTC.

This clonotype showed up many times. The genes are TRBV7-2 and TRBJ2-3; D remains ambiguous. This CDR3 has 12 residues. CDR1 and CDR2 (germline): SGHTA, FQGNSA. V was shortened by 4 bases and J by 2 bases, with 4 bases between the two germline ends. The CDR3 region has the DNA TGTGCCAGCAGCTCGTCCACAGATACGCAGTATTTT. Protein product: CASSSSTDTQYF.

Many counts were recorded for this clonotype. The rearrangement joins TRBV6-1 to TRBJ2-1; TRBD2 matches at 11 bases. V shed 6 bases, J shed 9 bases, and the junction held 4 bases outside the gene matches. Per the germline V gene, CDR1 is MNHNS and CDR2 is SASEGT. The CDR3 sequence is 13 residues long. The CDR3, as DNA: TGTGCCAGCAGCCAAGGGACTAGCGGTGAGCAGTTCTTC. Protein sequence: CASSQGTSGEQFF.

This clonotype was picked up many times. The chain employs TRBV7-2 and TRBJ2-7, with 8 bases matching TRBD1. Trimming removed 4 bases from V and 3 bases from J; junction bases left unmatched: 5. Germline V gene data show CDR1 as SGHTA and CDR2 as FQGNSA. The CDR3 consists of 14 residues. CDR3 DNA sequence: TGTGCCAGCAGCTCCCGGACAGGGTTCTACGAGCAGTACTTC. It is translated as CASSSRTGFYEQYF. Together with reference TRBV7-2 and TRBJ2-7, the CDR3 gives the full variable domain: GAGVSQSPSNKVTEKGKDVELRCDPISGHTALYWYRQSLGQGLEFLIYFQGNSAPDKSGLPSDRFSAERTGGSVSTLTIQRTQQEDSAVYLCASSSRTGFYEQYFGPGTRLTVT.

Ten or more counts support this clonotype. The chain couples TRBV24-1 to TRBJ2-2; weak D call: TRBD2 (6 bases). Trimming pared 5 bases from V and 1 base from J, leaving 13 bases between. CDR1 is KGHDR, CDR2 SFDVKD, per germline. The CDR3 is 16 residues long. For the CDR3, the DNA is TGTGCCACCAGTGCCACCGGGACTGGGAACACCGGGGAGCTGTTTTTT. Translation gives CATSATGTGNTGELFF.

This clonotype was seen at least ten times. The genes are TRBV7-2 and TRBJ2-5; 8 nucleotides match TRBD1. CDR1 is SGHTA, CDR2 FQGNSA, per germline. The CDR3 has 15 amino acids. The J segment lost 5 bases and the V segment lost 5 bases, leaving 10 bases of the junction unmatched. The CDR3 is CASSRFSDRAETQYF. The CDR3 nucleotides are TGTGCCAGCAGCCGATTCTCGGACAGGGCGGAGACCCAGTACTTC. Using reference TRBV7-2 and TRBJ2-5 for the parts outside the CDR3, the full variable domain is GAGVSQSPSNKVTEKGKDVELRCDPISGHTALYWYRQSLGQGLEFLIYFQGNSAPDKSGLPSDRFSAERTGGSVSTLTIQRTQQEDSAVYLCASSRFSDRAETQYFGPGTRLLVL.

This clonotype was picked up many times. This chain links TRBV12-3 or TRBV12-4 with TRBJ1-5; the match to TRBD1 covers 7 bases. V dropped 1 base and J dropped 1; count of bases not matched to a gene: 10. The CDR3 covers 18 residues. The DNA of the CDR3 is TGTGCCAGCAGTTTAGACCCGTTTGGACAGGCAAGCAATCAGCCCCAGCATTTT. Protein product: CASSLDPFGQASNQPQHF.

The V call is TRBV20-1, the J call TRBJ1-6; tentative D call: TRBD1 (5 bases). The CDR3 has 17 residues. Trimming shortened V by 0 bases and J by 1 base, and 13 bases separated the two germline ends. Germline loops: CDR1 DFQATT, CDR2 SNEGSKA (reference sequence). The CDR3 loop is CSARDRDRGSYNSPLHF. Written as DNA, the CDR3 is TGCAGTGCTAGAGACAGGGATCGGGGATCCTATAATTCACCCCTCCACTTT.

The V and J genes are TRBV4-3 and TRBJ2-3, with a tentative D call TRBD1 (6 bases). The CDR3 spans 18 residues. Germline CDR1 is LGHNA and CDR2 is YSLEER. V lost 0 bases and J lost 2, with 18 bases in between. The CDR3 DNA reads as TGCGCCAGCAGCCAAGATCATCCGTGGGGGCGGAACACAGATACGCAGTATTTT. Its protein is CASSQDHPWGRNTDTQYF.

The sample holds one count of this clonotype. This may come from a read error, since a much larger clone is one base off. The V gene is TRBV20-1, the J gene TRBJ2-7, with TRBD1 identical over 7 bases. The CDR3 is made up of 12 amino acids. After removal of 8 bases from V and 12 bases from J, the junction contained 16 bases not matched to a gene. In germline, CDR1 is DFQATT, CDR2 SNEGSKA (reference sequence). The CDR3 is CSTDREFRVAYF. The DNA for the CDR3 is TGCAGTACTGACAGGGAATTTAGGGTAGCGTACTTC.

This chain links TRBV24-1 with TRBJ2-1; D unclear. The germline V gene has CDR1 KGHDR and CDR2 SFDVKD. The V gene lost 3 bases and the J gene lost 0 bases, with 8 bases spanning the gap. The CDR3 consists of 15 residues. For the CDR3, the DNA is TGTGCCACCAGTGATGGGTCGAGCTCCTACAATGAGCAGTTCTTC. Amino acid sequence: CATSDGSSSYNEQFF.

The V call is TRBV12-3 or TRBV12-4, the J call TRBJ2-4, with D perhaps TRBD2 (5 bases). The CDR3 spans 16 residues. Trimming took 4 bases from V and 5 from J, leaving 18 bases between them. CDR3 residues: CASSSAGVVVENIQYF. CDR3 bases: TGTGCCAGCAGTTCCGCCGGGGTTGTCGTGGAAAACATTCAGTACTTC.

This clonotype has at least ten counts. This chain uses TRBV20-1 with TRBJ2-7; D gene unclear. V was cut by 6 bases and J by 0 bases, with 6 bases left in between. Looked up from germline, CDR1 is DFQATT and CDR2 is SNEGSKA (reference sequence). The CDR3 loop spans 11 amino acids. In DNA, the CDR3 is TGCAGTGCCGCGACCTCCTACGAGCAGTACTTC. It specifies CSAATSYEQYF.

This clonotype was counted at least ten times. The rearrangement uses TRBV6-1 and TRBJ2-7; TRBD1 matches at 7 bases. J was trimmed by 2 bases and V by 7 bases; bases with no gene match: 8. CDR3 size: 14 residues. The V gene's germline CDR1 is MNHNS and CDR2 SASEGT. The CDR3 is CASKNRDRAYEQYF. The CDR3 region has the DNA TGTGCCAGCAAGAACCGGGACAGAGCCTACGAGCAGTACTTC.